This T cell receptor beta chain derives from a study of blood T cell repertoires in COVID-19. In the study overall: Material from acute and convalescent COVID-19 was sourced from the United States, Italy and Spain.

In the source study's methods: Reference gene primer amplification gave estimated nucleated cell counts. Sequencing used immunoSEQ multiplex PCR; TCRdb keeps in-frame clones, though not all of them. That table furnishes V, J and clone size, whereas the DNA furnished D and trimming. The table lists about 87,000 clones, less than 95% of them singletons. As regards this clone: One end of the junction does not line up with germline, which may come from a read error.

Looked up from germline, CDR1 is SGDLS and CDR2 is YYNGEE. The CDR3 sequence is 14 residues long. This receptor was taken from a man aged 18 to 35 with COVID-19, enrolled during active disease. Sequencing used peripheral blood. The gene calls are TRBV9 and TRBJ1-4, with 8 nucleotides matching TRBD1. Here the CDR3 reads CASSPRQGREKLLF. The DNA of the CDR3 is TGTGCCAGCAGCCCAAGACAGGGGAGAGAAAAACTGCTTTTT.